A single T cell receptor beta chain is shown here with its context. Antigen specificity is unknown. Treatment specified: oral pan-JAK inhibitor, 5-10 mg twice daily. This sample is part of a study of CD8+ T cells in alopecia areata. Following RNA extraction, reverse transcription yielded cDNA that acted as the sequencing template. Using immunoSEQ multiplex PCR, the repertoire was profiled, and TCRdb retains in-frame clones only, with some absent. The table shows 200,000 to 250,000 clones, with about 57% occurring only once. Germline assignment: CDR1 SQVTM and CDR2 ANQGSEA. V lost 7 bases and J lost 3; bases outside the gene matches: 6. The CDR3 loop spans 13 amino acids. Study-wide results and caveats: Many expanded lesional clones stayed in scalp and blood while on tofacitinib. Mice gave a clearer picture of TCR sharing than patients did, possibly for HLA-related reasons.

The chain employs TRBV29-1 and TRBJ1-5, with 7 positions matching TRBD1. The receptor comes from a human donor with alopecia areata. Sequenced material: CD4+ T cells sorted from blood, taken at week 4, from a patient treated with tofacitinib. As DNA, the CDR3 is TGCAGCGCATCAGGGGGAGACAATCAGCCCCAGCATTTT. It yields the protein CSASGGDNQPQHF.